The clone carrying this TCR beta chain was observed once. This sample includes further DNA sequences coding for the same CDR3. This entry belongs to a study of PD-1 blockade in classical Hodgkin lymphoma. TCRdb's table, derived via immunoSEQ multiplex PCR, lists solely in-frame clones and lacks some. The sample has 10,000 to 15,000 clones, 75% to 90% seen once; the top ten hold about 25%. The CDR3 is 16 residues long. Unmatched junction bases numbered 13, after V lost 7 bases and J lost 2 bases. CDR1 and CDR2 from the germline V gene are MNHNY and SVGAGI (reference sequence). Relapse after autologous stem cell transplantation occurred in every patient, and brentuximab vedotin exposure varied.

The sequences come from peripheral blood mononuclear cells (PBMCs), collected at baseline. The origin of this receptor is a human donor with classical Hodgkin lymphoma. The chain couples TRBV6-6 to TRBJ1-1; TRBD1 matches 7 bases. The CDR3 here is CASISRDRGVNTEAFF. DNA of the CDR3: TGTGCCAGCATCAGCCGGGACAGAGGGGTAAACACTGAAGCTTTCTTT.